The 11 T cell receptor beta chains below all came from one sample that was sequenced in a study of blood T cell repertoires in COVID-19. Method: immunoSEQ multiplex PCR; TCRdb's copy keeps in-frame clones and lacks some. This table holds some 100,000 clones, around nine tenths found once. The sequencing sample was made of peripheral blood. The source is a man aged 45-65 years with acute or convalescent COVID-19.

This sequence joins TRBV25-1 and TRBJ1-1; no clear D gene. Trimming removed 3 bases from V and 0 bases from J, with 11 bases in between. This CDR3 region has 15 residues. Germline CDR1 MGHDK, CDR2 SYGVNS. The CDR3 reads CASSDPYNLNTEAFF. DNA for the CDR3: TGTGCCAGCAGTGACCCGTACAATCTGAACACTGAAGCTTTCTTT.

Only one count was recorded for this clone. The CDR3 DNA is TGTGCCAGCAGTCCAAGGGGGTCCCACAATGAGCAGTTCTTC. Its translation: CASSPRGSHNEQFF. The chain uses TRBV11-2 and TRBJ2-1; D might be TRBD1 (6 bases). V gave up 6 bases and J gave up 5 bases, with 14 bases separating them. There are 14 residues in the CDR3. Per germline, CDR1 SGHAT and CDR2 FQNNGV.

The CDR3 sequence is CASSQRGAHGYTF. Here the CDR3 DNA reads TGTGCCAGCAGCCAACGGGGGGCCCATGGCTACACCTTC. The chain has TRBV3-1 (or the pseudogene TRBV3-2) and TRBJ1-2; TRBD1 might be the D (6 bases). Germline lookup yields CDR1 LGHDT and CDR2 YNNKEL (reference sequence). This CDR3 has 13 residues. V was cut by 2 bases and J by 6 bases, with 10 bases left in between.

CDR3 sequence reads: CASSTRYEGGSSYNEQFF. The CDR3 nucleotides are TGTGCCAGCAGTACGAGGTACGAAGGGGGCAGTTCCTACAATGAGCAGTTCTTC. The gene calls are TRBV27 and TRBJ2-1; 7 bases match TRBD1. J was trimmed by 1 base and V by 5 bases; bases with no gene match: 14. Germline CDR1 MNHEY, CDR2 SMNVEV (reference sequence). This CDR3 region has 18 residues.

V and J are TRBV7-9 and TRBJ1-3; D not resolved. Per the germline V gene, CDR1 is SEHNR and CDR2 is FQNEAQ (reference sequence). CDR3 length: 13 amino acids. V lost 2 bases, J lost 2 bases, and 4 bases lay in between. CDR3 region: CASSLTAGNTIYF. The CDR3 DNA reads as TGTGCCAGCAGCTTAACAGCTGGAAACACCATATATTTT.

J is TRBJ2-3 and V is TRBV27; TRBD2 agrees at 11 bases. Unmatched junction bases numbered 12, after V lost 6 bases and J lost 7 bases. Per germline, CDR1 MNHEY and CDR2 SMNVEV (reference sequence). This CDR3 is 16 amino acids long. The CDR3 spells CASRIGTSGSFYTQYF. The CDR3, as DNA: TGTGCCAGCAGAATAGGGACTAGCGGCTCTTTTTATACGCAGTATTTT.

The chain couples TRBV5-1 to TRBJ2-7, with 7 bases matching TRBD2. In germline, CDR1 is SGHRS, CDR2 YFSETQ. Unmatched junction bases numbered 12, after V lost 4 bases and J lost 5 bases. This CDR3 contains 15 residues. The CDR3 protein is CASSPGGAGSHEQYF. CDR3 sequence (DNA): TGCGCCAGCAGCCCCGGGGGAGCGGGAAGCCACGAGCAGTACTTC.

The chain joins TRBV13 to TRBJ2-5, with TRBD1 matching 9 bases. The CDR3 has 16 residues. Germline CDR1 and CDR2: PRHDT and FYEKMQ (reference sequence). The V segment lost 5 bases and the J segment 5 bases; nucleotides outside the gene matches: 12. CDR3 residues: CASSPRTGTGTETQYF. The DNA for the CDR3 is TGTGCCAGCAGCCCTCGAACCGGGACAGGGACGGAGACCCAGTACTTC.

The V and J genes are TRBV5-6 and TRBJ2-5; D not certain. With 4 bases removed from V and 2 bases from J, the gap between germline ends came to 12 bases. Germline CDR1 and CDR2: SGHDT and YYEEEE. This CDR3 comprises 14 residues. As DNA, the CDR3 is TGTGCCAGCAGCCTCCCCCAGATGCAAGAGACCCAGTACTTC. It codes for CASSLPQMQETQYF.

The chain couples TRBV12-3 or TRBV12-4 to TRBJ1-2, with 8 positions matching TRBD1. The CDR3 loop spans 13 amino acids. Trimming at V came to 4 bases and at J to 7 bases, leaving 5 bases not matched to a gene. The CDR3 nucleotides are TGTGCCAGCAGTTCCAGGGGGCAATCTGGCTACACCTTC. Amino acid sequence: CASSSRGQSGYTF.

The chain combines TRBV27 with TRBJ2-1; 10 nucleotides line up with TRBD2. CDR1 is MNHEY and CDR2 is SMNVEV in the germline V gene (reference sequence). Germline trimming cut 2 bases from V and 2 bases from J; bases unmatched to any gene: 0. The CDR3 is 15 residues long. CDR3 in DNA: TGTGCCAGCAGTTTAACTAGCGGGACCTACAATGAGCAGTTCTTC. The encoded protein is CASSLTSGTYNEQFF.